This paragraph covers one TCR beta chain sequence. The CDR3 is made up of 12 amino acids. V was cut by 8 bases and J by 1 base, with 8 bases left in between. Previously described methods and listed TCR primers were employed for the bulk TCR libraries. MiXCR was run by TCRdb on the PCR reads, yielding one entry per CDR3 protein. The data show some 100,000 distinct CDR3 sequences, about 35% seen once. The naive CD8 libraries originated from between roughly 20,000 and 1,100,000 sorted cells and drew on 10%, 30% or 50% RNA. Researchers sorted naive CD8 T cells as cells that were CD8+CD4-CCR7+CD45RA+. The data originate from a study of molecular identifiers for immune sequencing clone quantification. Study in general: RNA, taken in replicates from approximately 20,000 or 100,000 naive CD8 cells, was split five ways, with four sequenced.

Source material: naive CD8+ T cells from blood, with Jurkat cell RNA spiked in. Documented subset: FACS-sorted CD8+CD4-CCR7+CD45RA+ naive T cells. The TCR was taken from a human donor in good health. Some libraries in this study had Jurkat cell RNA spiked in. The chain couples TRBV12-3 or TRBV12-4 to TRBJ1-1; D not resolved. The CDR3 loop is CASRSPNTEAFF. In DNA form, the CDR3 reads TGTGCCAGCCGATCCCCGAACACTGAAGCTTTCTTT.